Below are 23 T cell receptor beta chains sequenced from a single sample in a study of memory B cells and T cells in multiple sclerosis. The method was immunoSEQ multiplex PCR; TCRdb's version includes in-frame clones alone and lacks a portion of them. The sample holds 30,000 or so clones; roughly 82% are singletons and the top ten take 2% to 3%. These receptors are not linked to any known antigen. CFSE-dim autoproliferating and CFSE-high non-proliferating T cells from unstimulated culture were sequenced separately. Roughly 4.8x10^7 CFSE-labeled PBMCs were cultured around seven days unstimulated, then replicate wells were pooled. The sequenced material came from PBMCs from blood kept in culture. Receptor source: a human donor with multiple sclerosis.

The chain recombines TRBV6-1 with TRBJ2-7; D is undetermined. The germline V and J ends were trimmed by 3 bases and 5 bases, with 11 bases remaining between them. The V gene's germline CDR1 is MNHNS and CDR2 SASEGT. The CDR3 covers 13 residues. The CDR3 DNA reads as TGTGCCAGCAGTGACGGGTCGGTGGACGAGCAGTACTTC. Amino acids: CASSDGSVDEQYF.

This chain joins TRBV5-4 and TRBJ1-1; a weak D match, TRBD1 (5 bases). Germline V gene sequence: CDR1 SGHNT, CDR2 YYREEE (reference sequence). The CDR3 covers 14 residues. The V end was cut by 3 bases, the J end by 6 bases, with 15 bases between. The CDR3 DNA follows: TGTGCCAGCAGCTCTCTCGTTGGGGCGGCTGAAGCTTTCTTT. It encodes CASSSLVGAAEAFF.

In DNA, the CDR3 is TGCAGCGCAGCCGGGGGGGCGGGGGTCCAAGAGACCCAGTACTTC. This encodes CSAAGGAGVQETQYF. V and J are TRBV29-1 and TRBJ2-5; TRBD2 matches at 8 bases. Germline V gene sequence: CDR1 SQVTM, CDR2 ANQGSEA. V trimming: 7 bases; J trimming: 1 base; junction bases outside the gene matches: 11. This CDR3 contains 15 residues.

Note on this clone: The sample holds other DNA sequences that translate to the same CDR3. The chain couples TRBV25-1 to TRBJ2-7; no clear D gene. V dropped 3 bases and J dropped 0 bases, with 0 bases sitting between them. The CDR3 consists of 11 residues. Germline CDR1 MGHDK, CDR2 SYGVNS. In DNA, the CDR3 is TGTGCCAGCAGTGACTCCTACGAGCAGTACTTC. Residues: CASSDSYEQYF.

This chain joins TRBV29-1 and TRBJ1-2; tentatively, D is TRBD1 (6 bases). Trimming took 2 bases from V and 2 from J, leaving 12 bases between them. The CDR3 is made up of 14 amino acids. From germline, CDR1 is SQVTM and CDR2 ANQGSEA. The CDR3 here is CSVEWEGDNYGYTF. The DNA of the CDR3 is TGCAGCGTTGAATGGGAGGGGGACAACTATGGCTACACCTTC.

The V and J genes are TRBV9 and TRBJ1-2, with a possible D match to TRBD1 (6 bases). Germline CDR1 reads SGDLS; CDR2 reads YYNGEE. This CDR3 comprises 14 residues. Trimming removed 3 bases from V and 8 bases from J, with 17 bases in between. The CDR3 nucleotides are TGTGCCAGCAGCGATGACAGGCCCCTCGACGGCTACACCTTC. Its protein is CASSDDRPLDGYTF.

The rearrangement uses TRBV30 and TRBJ2-5; no clear D gene. Gene TRBJ2-7 matches the end of the DNA better, so the J call may be wrong. Germline V gene sequence: CDR1 GTSNPN, CDR2 SVGIG (reference sequence). The CDR3 loop spans 11 amino acids. CDR3 DNA: TGTGCCTGGAGAAGTGCGTACGAGCAGTACTTC. Encoded protein: CAWRSAYEQYF.

CDR3 loop: CASSDETGRHEQFF. The CDR3 DNA sequence: TGTGCCAGCAGTGACGAGACAGGGAGGCATGAGCAGTTCTTC. The chain recombines TRBV6-1 with TRBJ2-1; a possible D gene is TRBD1 (7 bases). The V and J ends lost 3 bases and 8 bases respectively, with 14 bases between them. This CDR3 contains 14 residues. Germline assignment: CDR1 MNHNS and CDR2 SASEGT.

The chain joins TRBV4-1 to TRBJ2-7; tentatively, D is TRBD2 (6 bases). Trimming shortened V by 6 bases and J by 0 bases, and 12 bases separated the two germline ends. Germline loops: CDR1 MGHRA, CDR2 YSYEKL. This CDR3 has 14 amino acids. Here the CDR3 DNA reads TGCGCCAGCAGGGCAGCCGGGGGCTCCTACGAGCAGTACTTC. Its protein product is CASRAAGGSYEQYF.

The V call is TRBV7-6, the J call TRBJ2-3; tentative D call: TRBD2 (5 bases). CDR1 is SGHVS and CDR2 is FNYEAQ in the germline V gene. This CDR3 comprises 16 residues. Trimming removed 1 base at V and 5 bases at J, with 16 bases between. CDR3 DNA: TGTGCCAGCAGCTTAGGGAGTTTCCGAGGAGGAGATACGCAGTATTTT. It is translated as CASSLGSFRGGDTQYF. The full variable domain, in which reference TRBV7-6 and TRBJ2-3 provide the parts outside the CDR3, is GAGVSQSPRYKVTKRGQDVALRCDPISGHVSLYWYRQALGQGPEFLTYFNYEAQQDKSGLPNDRFSAERPEGSISTLTIQRTEQRDSAMYRCASSLGSFRGGDTQYFGPGTRLTVL.

The rearrangement links TRBV20-1 to TRBJ1-3; D call uncertain. The CDR3 has 11 residues. From germline, CDR1 is DFQATT and CDR2 SNEGSKA (reference sequence). V lost 3 bases and J 4 bases, leaving 4 bases between the germline ends. This CDR3 is CSARGGNTIYF. The CDR3 DNA reads as TGCAGTGCTAGGGGGGGAAACACCATATATTTT.

V is TRBV5-1 and J is TRBJ2-7, with 14 bases matching TRBD2. Looked up from germline, CDR1 is SGHRS and CDR2 is YFSETQ. Trimming at V came to 4 bases and at J to 7 bases, leaving 10 bases not matched to a gene. This CDR3 has 16 amino acids. The CDR3 spells CASSVTSGGALKEQYF. CDR3 sequence (DNA): TGCGCCAGCAGCGTGACTAGCGGGGGGGCGCTGAAGGAGCAGTACTTC.

This chain connects TRBV28 to TRBJ2-3, with a weak D call TRBD1 (6 bases). The V and J ends lost 9 bases and 0 bases respectively, with 13 bases between them. The CDR3 totals 14 residues. Germline values: CDR1 MDHEN, CDR2 SYDVKM. The CDR3: CASGQGISTDTQYF. The DNA of the CDR3 is TGTGCCAGTGGGCAGGGGATCAGCACAGATACGCAGTATTTT.

This clone was counted only a few times. V is TRBV19 and J is TRBJ1-2; TRBD1 matches 7 bases. The CDR3 has 14 amino acids. V gave up 7 bases and J gave up 3 bases; unmatched junction bases: 8. Per the germline V gene, CDR1 is LNHDA and CDR2 is SQIVND (reference sequence). CDR3 amino acids: CASIDAGTDYGYTF. CDR3 nucleotide sequence: TGTGCCAGTATCGATGCCGGGACAGACTATGGCTACACCTTC.

The chain's CDR3 is CASSYSKSGQDQKLFF. In DNA, the CDR3 is TGTGCCAGCAGTTACTCGAAGTCTGGACAGGACCAAAAACTGTTTTTT. The V call is TRBV6-5, the J call TRBJ1-4; TRBD1 matches at 7 bases. The trim removed 0 bases at V and 9 bases at J, leaving 10 bases unmatched. This CDR3 is 16 amino acids long. CDR1 and CDR2 from the germline V gene are MNHEY and SVGAGI.

The CDR3 reads CAVPGGRIGNEQFF. CDR3 in DNA: TGTGCGGTTCCGGGGGGGCGGATAGGAAATGAGCAGTTCTTC. V gene TRBV7-9 combines with J gene TRBJ2-1, with 8 bases aligning to TRBD2. This CDR3 comprises 14 residues. Germline values: CDR1 SEHNR, CDR2 FQNEAQ (reference sequence).

The CDR3 region has the DNA TGTGCCAGCAGGCTGAGGGGAGCCAGACAGCAAGACTATGGCTACACCTTC. It translates to CASRLRGARQQDYGYTF. This chain connects TRBV28 to TRBJ1-2; TRBD1 is a possible D gene (5 bases). V lost 6 bases and J lost 3, with 23 bases in between. The CDR3 sequence is 17 residues long. Germline V gene lookup returns CDR1 MDHEN and CDR2 SYDVKM.

This clone came up a few times. This chain links TRBV9 with TRBJ2-7; 7 bases match TRBD2. Germline lookup yields CDR1 SGDLS and CDR2 YYNGEE. V lost 4 bases and J lost 4; bases outside the gene matches: 8. CDR3 size: 14 residues. The DNA of the CDR3 is TGTGCCAGCAGCCCCCGGGACTACCAGTACGAGCAGTACTTC. Translating gives CASSPRDYQYEQYF. Variable domain in full (rest from reference TRBV9 and TRBJ2-7): DSGVTQTPKHLITATGQRVTLRCSPRSGDLSVYWYQQSLDQGLQFLIQYYNGEERAKGNILERFSAQQFPDLHSELNLSSLELGDSALYFCASSPRDYQYEQYFGPGTRLTVT.

The genes are TRBV6-5 and TRBJ1-1, with TRBD1 matching 9 bases. The CDR3 totals 14 residues. V gave up 6 bases and J gave up 5 bases; unmatched junction bases: 7. Looked up from germline, CDR1 is MNHEY and CDR2 is SVGAGI. The CDR3 DNA follows: TGTGCCAGCAGCCGCGGGACAGGGCAGACTGAAGCTTTCTTT. It translates to CASSRGTGQTEAFF.

The rearrangement uses TRBV5-8 and TRBJ1-1; no clear D. From germline, CDR1 is SGHTS and CDR2 YDEGEE. The CDR3 contains 13 residues. Trimming shortened V by 4 bases and J by 4 bases, and 11 bases separated the two germline ends. CDR3 in DNA: TGTGCCAGCAGCCCCCTCCCTTTCACTGAAGCTTTCTTT. This sequence encodes CASSPLPFTEAFF.

This clone was detected a few times. The V and J genes are TRBV21-1 and TRBJ2-7; the table assigns TRBD1, which was not confirmed against the DNA. TRBV21-1 is termed a pseudogene. The CDR3 runs to 14 residues. CDR3 DNA sequence: TGTGCCAGCACCGTACAGGGTCGAGACTACGAGCAGTACTTC. It codes for CASTVQGRDYEQYF.

The chain carries TRBV30 and TRBJ1-3, with D uncertain. CDR3 length: 15 residues. Germline CDR1 GTSNPN, CDR2 SVGIG (reference sequence). Trimming left V 1 base short and J 2 bases short, with 12 bases between. CDR3: CAWSGQVLAGNTIYF. CDR3 in DNA: TGTGCCTGGAGTGGTCAGGTCTTAGCTGGAAACACCATATATTTT.

The genes are TRBV9 and TRBJ1-3, with D maybe TRBD1 (5 bases). The V end lost 3 bases, the J end lost 4 bases, and 14 bases lay between the germline ends. The CDR3 totals 15 residues. Germline lookup yields CDR1 SGDLS and CDR2 YYNGEE. The CDR3 here is CASSETGAWGNTIYF. The CDR3 DNA sequence: TGTGCCAGCAGCGAAACAGGCGCTTGGGGAAACACCATATATTTT.